These 9 T cell receptor beta chains were sequenced from one sample in a study of cytomegalovirus exposure and HLA in healthy donors. Primers included in the PCR were 60 Vbeta and 13 Jbeta primers. Sequencing was performed with immunoSEQ multiplex PCR; in TCRdb, only in-frame clones are kept and a portion is missing. The sample holds some 120,000 clones; 60% to 85% are singletons and the top ten take about 3.4%. The sample taken for sequencing was PBMCs. These receptors came from a man aged 25-45 years in good health and CMV-seronegative.

The chain recombines TRBV27 with TRBJ1-1; TRBD1 agrees at 7 bases. Germline V CDR1 and CDR2: MNHEY, SMNVEV (reference sequence). This CDR3 region has 14 residues. After removal of 5 bases from V and 5 bases from J, the junction contained 8 bases not matched to a gene. In DNA, the CDR3 is TGTGCCAGCAGTACTAACAGGGGAGGTACTGAAGCTTTCTTT. This gives the protein CASSTNRGGTEAFF.

The chain has TRBV27 and TRBJ2-1; 9 bases agree with TRBD2. Germline lookup yields CDR1 MNHEY and CDR2 SMNVEV (reference sequence). The CDR3 runs 17 residues. Germline trimming cut 2 bases from V and 2 bases from J; bases unmatched to any gene: 7. In nucleotides, the CDR3 is TGTGCCAGCAGTTTAAGAGTTAGCGGGAGCGCCTACAATGAGCAGTTCTTC. This codes for CASSLRVSGSAYNEQFF.

The rearrangement uses TRBV6-1 and TRBJ2-1, with D maybe TRBD1 (5 bases). This CDR3 region has 12 residues. Germline loops: CDR1 MNHNS, CDR2 SASEGT. V was pared by 9 bases and J by 5 bases, with 11 bases between. CDR3 in amino acids: CASRGSDNEQFF. CDR3 DNA: TGTGCCAGTAGGGGCTCGGACAATGAGCAGTTCTTC.

This clone has just a few counts. The CDR3 is CASSLSSGYTTNYGYTF. For the CDR3, the DNA is TGCGCCAGCAGCCTATCAAGCGGTTACACGACTAACTATGGCTACACCTTC. The chain uses TRBV5-1 and TRBJ1-2; no firm D call. The CDR3 is 17 residues long. Deletions cut 4 bases from V and 0 bases from J, with 19 bases between. Germline assignment: CDR1 SGHRS and CDR2 YFSETQ. The variable domain in full, with the rest retrieved from reference TRBV5-1 and TRBJ1-2, is KAGVTQTPRYLIKTRGQQVTLSCSPISGHRSVSWYQQTPGQGLQFLFEYFSETQRNKGNFPGRFSGRQFSNSRSEMNVSTLELGDSALYLCASSLSSGYTTNYGYTFGSGTRLTVV.

The chain carries TRBV28 and TRBJ1-1; D gene ambiguous. The CDR3 covers 13 residues. The V gene's germline CDR1 is MDHEN and CDR2 SYDVKM. V was pared by 5 bases and J by 6 bases, with 13 bases between. CDR3 amino acids: CASSITAKAEAFF. In DNA, the CDR3 is TGTGCCAGCAGTATCACAGCTAAGGCTGAAGCTTTCTTT. Using reference TRBV28 and TRBJ1-1 for the parts outside the CDR3, the full variable domain is DVKVTQSSRYLVKRTGEKVFLECVQDMDHENMFWYRQDPGLGLRLIYFSYDVKMKEKGDIPEGYSVSREKKERFSLILESASTNQTSMYLCASSITAKAEAFFGQGTRLTVV.

V and J are TRBV7-9 and TRBJ1-1; a weak D match, TRBD1 (5 bases). The CDR3 contains 14 residues. V lost 6 bases to trimming and J lost 0 bases, with 11 bases between them. The germline V gene encodes CDR1 SEHNR and CDR2 FQNEAQ (reference sequence). CDR3 DNA: TGTGCCAGCAGGGGTCAGGGTATGAACACTGAAGCTTTCTTT. Translation: CASRGQGMNTEAFF. The entire variable domain, with the rest obtained from reference TRBV7-9 and TRBJ1-1, is as follows: DTGVSQNPRHKITKRGQNVTFRCDPISEHNRLYWYRQTLGQGPEFLTYFQNEAQLEKSRLLSDRFSAERPKGSFSTLEIQRTEQGDSAMYLCASRGQGMNTEAFFGQGTRLTVV.

The chain employs TRBV5-1 and TRBJ1-2, with D perhaps TRBD1 (5 bases). The germline CDR1 and CDR2 sequences are SGHRS and YFSETQ. There are 15 residues in the CDR3. Trimming pared 1 base from V and 4 bases from J, leaving 14 bases between. Here the CDR3 DNA reads TGCGCCAGCAGCTTGAATTTCCAGGGCTCCTATGGCTACACCTTC. As protein: CASSLNFQGSYGYTF. The full variable domain, its missing parts supplied by reference TRBV5-1 and TRBJ1-2, is KAGVTQTPRYLIKTRGQQVTLSCSPISGHRSVSWYQQTPGQGLQFLFEYFSETQRNKGNFPGRFSGRQFSNSRSEMNVSTLELGDSALYLCASSLNFQGSYGYTFGSGTRLTVV.

The genes are TRBV30 and TRBJ1-4; 12 bases agree with TRBD1. Trimming cost V 3 bases and J 5 bases; bases outside gene matches: 4. The CDR3 sequence is 15 residues long. CDR1 and CDR2 (germline): GTSNPN, SVGIG (reference sequence). The CDR3 spells CAWSAGQGANEKLFF. DNA of the CDR3: TGTGCCTGGAGCGCGGGACAGGGGGCAAATGAAAAACTGTTTTTT.

This clone appeared once. The V call is TRBV9, the J call TRBJ2-2; D is perhaps TRBD2 (7 bases). The CDR3 has 15 residues. Germline CDR1 reads SGDLS; CDR2 reads YYNGEE. V gave up 4 bases and J gave up 3 bases, with 13 bases separating them. Written as DNA, the CDR3 is TGTGCCAGCAGCCCACGAGGGGGGGACACCGGGGAGCTGTTTTTT. Its protein is CASSPRGGDTGELFF.